Below, 10 T cell receptor beta chains from the same sample are listed, as sequenced in a study of T cell repertoires in cytomegalovirus infection. TCRdb processed the reads anew with MiXCR; each CDR3 protein has one entry. The sample lists approximately 500,000 distinct CDR3 sequences, 15% to 20% occurring once. The sequencing sample was made of CD8+ T cells from PBMCs. The receptor set was obtained from a human donor in good health (CMV status not recorded). Some clones in this sample may be carry-over from other donors' samples.

This clonotype was seen at least ten times. The gene calls are TRBV4-2 and TRBJ2-7, with a weak D call TRBD2 (6 bases). The CDR3 extends over 17 amino acids. V was shortened by 0 bases and J by 0 bases, with 15 bases between the two germline ends. Germline-derived CDR1 and CDR2 are LGHNA and YNFKEQ. The CDR3 nucleotides read TGTGCCAGCAGCCAAGATGAGGACTACCCGAGCTCCTACGAGCAGTACTTC. Its protein product is CASSQDEDYPSSYEQYF.

This clonotype was recorded at least ten times. The V gene is TRBV4-2, the J gene TRBJ2-7, with D maybe TRBD1 (5 bases). Germline V CDR1 and CDR2: LGHNA, YNFKEQ. The CDR3 runs 14 residues. Trimming stripped 2 bases from V and 1 base from J, with 9 bases between. The CDR3 loop is CASSQPDRSYEQYF. CDR3 nucleotides: TGTGCCAGCAGCCAACCAGACAGATCCTACGAGCAGTACTTC.

This clonotype came up a few times. This chain joins TRBV6-1 and TRBJ2-1, with TRBD2 as a possible D gene (6 bases). Trimming took off 1 base at V and 12 bases at J, with 10 bases between the two ends. Germline V gives CDR1 MNHNS, CDR2 SASEGT. This CDR3 is 12 amino acids long. The CDR3 DNA reads TGTGCCAGCAGTGAAGGGACTACCGCGCAGTTCTTC. The encoded protein is CASSEGTTAQFF.

This clonotype was observed many times. The rearrangement links TRBV6-5 to TRBJ1-1; unclear D gene. Germline values: CDR1 MNHEY, CDR2 SVGAGI. This CDR3 has 14 residues. V gave up 2 bases and J gave up 2 bases, with 9 bases separating them. The CDR3 sequence: CASSYGQANTEAFF. CDR3 DNA sequence: TGTGCCAGCAGTTACGGGCAGGCAAACACTGAAGCTTTCTTT.

This clonotype was counted only a few times. The V call is TRBV6-4, the J call TRBJ1-2; no clear D gene. The CDR3 totals 12 residues. CDR1 MRHNA and CDR2 SNTAGT come from the germline V gene. Trimming stripped 8 bases from V and 5 bases from J, with 12 bases between. CDR3 protein: CASPPGRYGYTF. The CDR3 bases are TGTGCCAGCCCCCCGGGCAGGTATGGCTACACCTTC.

The rearrangement links TRBV3-1 to TRBJ1-1; 8 bases are shared with TRBD1. The CDR3 length is 16 residues. V lost 3 bases, J lost 5 bases, and 11 bases stayed unmatched. Per germline, CDR1 LGHDT and CDR2 YNNKEL (reference sequence). CDR3 in DNA: TGTGCCAGCAGCCATCCCGGGCAGGGGGCGCAGACTGAAGCTTTCTTT. Protein: CASSHPGQGAQTEAFF.

This clonotype was detected only a few times. The J gene is TRBJ1-1, the V gene TRBV5-6, with 9 nucleotides matching TRBD1. CDR3 length: 13 amino acids. Germline CDR1 and CDR2: SGHDT and YYEEEE. V lost 2 bases and J lost 11; bases outside the gene matches: 7. CDR3 sequence (DNA): TGTGCCAGCAGCTTAGGGACAGGGAGTGTTGCTTTCTTT. Amino acids: CASSLGTGSVAFF. Full variable domain (outside the CDR3, taken from reference TRBV5-6 and TRBJ1-1): DAGVTQSPTHLIKTRGQQVTLRCSPKSGHDTVSWYQQALGQGPQFIFQYYEEEERQRGNFPDRFSGHQFPNYSSELNVNALLLGDSALYLCASSLGTGSVAFFGQGTRLTVV.

The J gene is TRBJ2-7, the V gene TRBV14; 7 bases align to TRBD2. After removal of 1 base from V and 5 bases from J, the junction contained 8 bases not matched to a gene. This CDR3 is 15 amino acids long. The germline CDR1 and CDR2 sequences are SGHDN and FVKESK. The CDR3 bases are TGTGCCAGCAGCCAAGTCCAGCGGGGTCTGGACGAGCAGTACTTC. Translation gives CASSQVQRGLDEQYF.

This clonotype was observed many times. The chain carries TRBV7-9 and TRBJ2-1, with 11 bases matching TRBD2. CDR3 length: 13 residues. Unmatched junction bases numbered 2, after V lost 5 bases and J lost 8 bases. Germline loops: CDR1 SEHNR, CDR2 FQNEAQ (reference sequence). CDR3: CASSASGRYEQFF. The CDR3, as DNA: TGTGCCAGCAGCGCTAGCGGGAGGTATGAGCAGTTCTTC.

This chain uses TRBV13 with TRBJ1-2; D is ambiguous. This CDR3 contains 13 residues. Germline loops: CDR1 PRHDT, CDR2 FYEKMQ (reference sequence). The V gene lost 5 bases and the J gene lost 8 bases, with 15 bases spanning the gap. The CDR3 protein is CASSLPLSAGYTF. CDR3 nucleotide sequence: TGTGCCAGCAGCCTGCCCCTTTCAGCAGGCTACACCTTC. Supplemented by reference TRBV13 and TRBJ1-2, the full variable domain reads AAGVIQSPRHLIKEKRETATLKCYPIPRHDTVYWYQQGPGQDPQFLISFYEKMQSDKGSIPDRFSAQQFSDYHSELNMSSLELGDSALYFCASSLPLSAGYTFGSGTRLTVV.